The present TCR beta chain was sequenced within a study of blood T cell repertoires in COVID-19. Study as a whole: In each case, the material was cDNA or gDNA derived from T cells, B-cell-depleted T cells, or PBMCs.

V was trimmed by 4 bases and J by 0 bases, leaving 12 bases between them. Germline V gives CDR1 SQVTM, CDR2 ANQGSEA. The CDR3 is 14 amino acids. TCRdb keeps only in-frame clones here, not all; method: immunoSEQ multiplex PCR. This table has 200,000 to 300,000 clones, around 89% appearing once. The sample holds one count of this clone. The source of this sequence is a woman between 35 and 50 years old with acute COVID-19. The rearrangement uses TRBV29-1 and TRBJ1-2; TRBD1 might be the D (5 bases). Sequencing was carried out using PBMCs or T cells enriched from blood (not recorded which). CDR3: CSVAGVPTNYGYTF. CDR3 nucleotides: TGCAGCGTTGCGGGGGTCCCCACTAACTATGGCTACACCTTC.